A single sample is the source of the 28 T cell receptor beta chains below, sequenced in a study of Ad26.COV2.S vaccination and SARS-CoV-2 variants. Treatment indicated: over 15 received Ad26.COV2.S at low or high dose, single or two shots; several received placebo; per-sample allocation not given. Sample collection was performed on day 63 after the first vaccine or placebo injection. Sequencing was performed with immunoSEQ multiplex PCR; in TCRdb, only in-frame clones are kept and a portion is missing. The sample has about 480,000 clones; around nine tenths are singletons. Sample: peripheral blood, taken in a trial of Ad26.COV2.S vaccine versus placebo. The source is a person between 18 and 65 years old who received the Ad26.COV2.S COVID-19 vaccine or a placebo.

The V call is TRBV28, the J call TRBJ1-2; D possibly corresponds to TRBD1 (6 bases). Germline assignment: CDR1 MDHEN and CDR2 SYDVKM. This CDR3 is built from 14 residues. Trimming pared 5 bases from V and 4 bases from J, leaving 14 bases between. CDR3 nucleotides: TGTGCCAGCAGTCAGGGGTTGTGGGGCTATGGCTACACCTTC. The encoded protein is CASSQGLWGYGYTF.

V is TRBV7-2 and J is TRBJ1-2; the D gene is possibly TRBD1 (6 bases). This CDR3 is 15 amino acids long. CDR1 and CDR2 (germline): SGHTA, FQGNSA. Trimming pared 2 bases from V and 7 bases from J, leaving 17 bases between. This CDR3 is CASSLSPGGRGGYTF. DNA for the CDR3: TGTGCCAGCAGCTTAAGCCCGGGGGGGCGAGGTGGCTACACCTTC.

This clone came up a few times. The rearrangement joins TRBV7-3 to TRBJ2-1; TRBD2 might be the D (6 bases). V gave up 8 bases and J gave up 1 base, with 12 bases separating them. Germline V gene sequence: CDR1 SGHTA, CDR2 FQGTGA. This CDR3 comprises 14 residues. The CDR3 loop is CASRIAGSYNEQFF. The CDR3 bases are TGTGCCAGCCGAATCGCGGGGTCCTACAATGAGCAGTTCTTC.

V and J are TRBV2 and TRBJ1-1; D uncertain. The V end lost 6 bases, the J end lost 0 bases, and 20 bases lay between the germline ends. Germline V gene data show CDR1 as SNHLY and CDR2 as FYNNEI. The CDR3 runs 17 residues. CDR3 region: CASRSGGRLTMNTEAFF. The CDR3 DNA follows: TGTGCCAGCAGGTCCGGAGGGAGACTAACCATGAACACTGAAGCTTTCTTT.

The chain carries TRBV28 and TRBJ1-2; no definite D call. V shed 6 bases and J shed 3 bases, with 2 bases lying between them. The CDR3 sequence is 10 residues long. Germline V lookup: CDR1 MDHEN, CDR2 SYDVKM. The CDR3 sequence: CASSHYGYTF. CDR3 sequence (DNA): TGTGCCAGCAGCCACTATGGCTACACCTTC.

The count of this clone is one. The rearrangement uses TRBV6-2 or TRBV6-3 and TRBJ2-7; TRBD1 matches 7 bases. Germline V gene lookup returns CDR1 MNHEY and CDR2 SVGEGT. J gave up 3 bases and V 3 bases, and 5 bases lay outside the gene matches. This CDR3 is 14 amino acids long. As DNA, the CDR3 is TGTGCCAGCAGTTATCTGGGACAGAGCTACGAGCAGTACTTC. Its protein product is CASSYLGQSYEQYF.

CDR3 sequence (DNA): TGTGCCAGCAGCATCGGGATCTATAACAATGAGCAGTTCTTC. This sequence encodes CASSIGIYNNEQFF. The chain recombines TRBV7-9 with TRBJ2-1; the D gene is possibly TRBD2 (5 bases). Deletions cut 5 bases from V and 5 bases from J, with 13 bases between. The CDR3 length is 14 residues. Germline CDR1 and CDR2: SEHNR and FQNEAQ (reference sequence).

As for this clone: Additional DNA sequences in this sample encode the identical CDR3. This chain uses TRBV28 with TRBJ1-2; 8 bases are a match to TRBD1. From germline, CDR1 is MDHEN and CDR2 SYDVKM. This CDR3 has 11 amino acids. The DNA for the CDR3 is TGTGCTACAGGGGGTAACTATGGCTACACCTTC. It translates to CATGGNYGYTF.

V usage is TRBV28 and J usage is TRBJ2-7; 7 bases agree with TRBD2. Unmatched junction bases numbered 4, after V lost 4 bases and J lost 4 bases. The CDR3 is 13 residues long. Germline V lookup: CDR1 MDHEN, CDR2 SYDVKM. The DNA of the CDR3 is TGTGCCAGCAGTTCCCTAGCGGCTTACGAGCAGTACTTC. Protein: CASSSLAAYEQYF.

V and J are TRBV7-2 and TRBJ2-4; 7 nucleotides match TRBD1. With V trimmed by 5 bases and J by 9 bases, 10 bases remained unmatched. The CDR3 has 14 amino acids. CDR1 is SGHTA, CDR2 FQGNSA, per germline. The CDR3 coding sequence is TGTGCCAGCAGCCGTAGTCCGAGGACAGGCATTCAGTACTTC. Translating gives CASSRSPRTGIQYF.

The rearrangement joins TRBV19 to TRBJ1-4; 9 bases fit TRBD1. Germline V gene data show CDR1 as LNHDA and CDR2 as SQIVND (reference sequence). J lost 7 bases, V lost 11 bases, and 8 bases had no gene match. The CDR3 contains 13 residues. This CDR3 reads CAAGQGTSEKLFF. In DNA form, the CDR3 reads TGTGCCGCCGGACAGGGGACAAGTGAAAAACTGTTTTTT.

CDR3 in amino acids: CASSVRATTNEKLFF. The CDR3 nucleotides are TGTGCCAGCAGCGTAAGGGCAACAACTAATGAAAAACTGTTTTTT. The V gene is TRBV9, the J gene TRBJ1-4; D gene ambiguous. V was shortened by 1 base and J by 0 bases, with 7 bases between the two germline ends. Germline CDR1 SGDLS, CDR2 YYNGEE. There are 15 residues in the CDR3.

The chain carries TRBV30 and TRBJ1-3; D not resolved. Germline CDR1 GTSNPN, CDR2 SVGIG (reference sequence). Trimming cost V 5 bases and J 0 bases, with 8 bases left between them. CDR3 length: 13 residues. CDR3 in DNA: TGTGCCTGGGACAACAACTCTGGAAACACCATATATTTT. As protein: CAWDNNSGNTIYF. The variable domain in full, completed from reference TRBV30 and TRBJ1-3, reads SQTIHQWPATLVQPVGSPLSLECTVEGTSNPNLYWYRQAAGRGLQLLFYSVGIGQISSEVPQNLSASRPQDRQFILSSKKLLLSDSGFYLCAWDNNSGNTIYFGEGSWLTVV.

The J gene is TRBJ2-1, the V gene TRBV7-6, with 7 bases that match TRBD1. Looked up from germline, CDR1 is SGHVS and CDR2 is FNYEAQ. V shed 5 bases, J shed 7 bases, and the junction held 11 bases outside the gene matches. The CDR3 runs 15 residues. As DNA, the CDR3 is TGTGCCAGCAGCGTCATCTGGACAGGCCTGAATGAGCAGTTCTTC. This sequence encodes CASSVIWTGLNEQFF. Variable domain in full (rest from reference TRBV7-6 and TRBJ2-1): GAGVSQSPRYKVTKRGQDVALRCDPISGHVSLYWYRQALGQGPEFLTYFNYEAQQDKSGLPNDRFSAERPEGSISTLTIQRTEQRDSAMYRCASSVIWTGLNEQFFGPGTRLTVL.

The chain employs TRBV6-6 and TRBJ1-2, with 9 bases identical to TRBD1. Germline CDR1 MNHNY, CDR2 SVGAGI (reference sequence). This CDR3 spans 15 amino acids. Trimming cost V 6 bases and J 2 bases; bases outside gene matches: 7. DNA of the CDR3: TGTGCCAGCAGCGGGACAGGGATCACAAACTATGGCTACACCTTC. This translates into CASSGTGITNYGYTF.

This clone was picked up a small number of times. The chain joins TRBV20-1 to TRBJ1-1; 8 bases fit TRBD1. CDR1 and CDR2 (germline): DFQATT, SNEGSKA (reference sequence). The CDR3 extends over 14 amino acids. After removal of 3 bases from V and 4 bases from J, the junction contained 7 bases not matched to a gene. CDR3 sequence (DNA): TGCAGTGCTAGTTATCCAGGGGGCACCACTGAAGCTTTCTTT. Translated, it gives CSASYPGGTTEAFF.

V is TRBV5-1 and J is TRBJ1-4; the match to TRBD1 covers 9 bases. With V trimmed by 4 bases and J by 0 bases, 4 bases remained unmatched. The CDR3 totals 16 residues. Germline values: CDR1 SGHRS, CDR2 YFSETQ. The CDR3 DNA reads TGCGCCAGCAGCGCGGACAGGGGACCAACTAATGAAAAACTGTTTTTT. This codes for CASSADRGPTNEKLFF.

The DNA for the CDR3 is TGTGCCAGCAGCGACCGCAGAGAACTGAGCTACGAGCAGTACTTC. Amino acids: CASSDRRELSYEQYF. This chain uses TRBV7-2 with TRBJ2-7; no reliable D call. V shed 5 bases and J shed 3 bases, with 17 bases lying between them. CDR1 and CDR2 from the germline V gene are SGHTA and FQGNSA. The CDR3 has 15 residues.

The CDR3 nucleotides read TGCAGCGTTGCGGCAGGGGGTGTGGACACTGAAGCTTTCTTT. Protein product: CSVAAGGVDTEAFF. V and J are TRBV29-1 and TRBJ1-1; 7 bases match TRBD1. Germline assignment: CDR1 SQVTM and CDR2 ANQGSEA. This CDR3 contains 14 residues. After removal of 4 bases from V and 3 bases from J, the junction contained 8 bases not matched to a gene. Full variable domain (remainder filled in from reference TRBV29-1 and TRBJ1-1): SAVISQKPSRDICQRGTSLTIQCQVDSQVTMMFWYRQQPGQSLTLIATANQGSEATYESGFVIDKFPISRPNLTFSTLTVSNMSPEDSSIYLCSVAAGGVDTEAFFGQGTRLTVV.

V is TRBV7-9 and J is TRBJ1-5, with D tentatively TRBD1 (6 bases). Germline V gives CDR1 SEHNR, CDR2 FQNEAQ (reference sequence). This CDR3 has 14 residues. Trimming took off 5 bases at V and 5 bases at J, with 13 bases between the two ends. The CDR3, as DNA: TGTGCCAGCAGCCTTACAGGGTTGGATCAGCCCCAGCATTTT. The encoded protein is CASSLTGLDQPQHF.

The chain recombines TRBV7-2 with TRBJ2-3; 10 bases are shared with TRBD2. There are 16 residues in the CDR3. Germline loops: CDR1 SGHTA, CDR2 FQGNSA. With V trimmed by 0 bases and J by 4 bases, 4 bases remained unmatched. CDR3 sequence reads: CASSLAAGGFSDTQYF. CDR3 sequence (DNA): TGTGCCAGCAGCTTAGCAGCGGGAGGGTTCTCAGATACGCAGTATTTT.

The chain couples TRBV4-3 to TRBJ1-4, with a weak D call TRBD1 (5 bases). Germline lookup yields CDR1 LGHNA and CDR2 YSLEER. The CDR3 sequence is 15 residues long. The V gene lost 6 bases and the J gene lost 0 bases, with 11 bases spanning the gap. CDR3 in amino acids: CASRPTAATNEKLFF. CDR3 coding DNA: TGCGCCAGCAGGCCGACAGCTGCAACTAATGAAAAACTGTTTTTT.

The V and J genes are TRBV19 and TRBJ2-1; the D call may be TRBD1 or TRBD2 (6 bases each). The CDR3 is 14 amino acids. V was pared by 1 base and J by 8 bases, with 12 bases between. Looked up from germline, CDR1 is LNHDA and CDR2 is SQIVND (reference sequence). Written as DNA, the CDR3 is TGTGCCAGTAGTATAGGTCGGGGGCCCCATGAGCAGTTCTTC. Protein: CASSIGRGPHEQFF.

The DNA for the CDR3 is TGTGCCAGTTACTTCGACAGGGGCGGAGGCTACACCTTC. Encoded protein: CASYFDRGGGYTF. The rearrangement links TRBV19 to TRBJ1-2; TRBD1 matches 8 bases. The CDR3 totals 13 residues. V lost 8 bases, J lost 8 bases, and 10 bases stayed unmatched. CDR1 LNHDA and CDR2 SQIVND come from the germline V gene (reference sequence).

The CDR3 DNA follows: TGTGCCAGCAGTTTAGTACCCGGGCTTGGAGATACGCAGTATTTT. Its protein product is CASSLVPGLGDTQYF. This chain connects TRBV28 to TRBJ2-3, with D hard to call. The CDR3 length is 15 residues. The germline V gene encodes CDR1 MDHEN and CDR2 SYDVKM. Trimming removed 2 bases from V and 5 bases from J, with 14 bases in between.

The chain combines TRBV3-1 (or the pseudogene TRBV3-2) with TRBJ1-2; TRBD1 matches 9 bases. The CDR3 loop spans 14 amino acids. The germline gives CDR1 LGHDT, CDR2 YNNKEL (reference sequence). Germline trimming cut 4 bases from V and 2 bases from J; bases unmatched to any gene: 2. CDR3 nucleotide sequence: TGTGCCAGCAGCCGGGACAGGGAAAACTATGGCTACACCTTC. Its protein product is CASSRDRENYGYTF.

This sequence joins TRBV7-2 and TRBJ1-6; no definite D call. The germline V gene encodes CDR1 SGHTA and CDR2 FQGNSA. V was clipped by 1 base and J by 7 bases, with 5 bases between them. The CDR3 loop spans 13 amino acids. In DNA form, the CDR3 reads TGTGCCAGCAGCTTAGACATCAATTCACCCCTCCACTTT. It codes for CASSLDINSPLHF.

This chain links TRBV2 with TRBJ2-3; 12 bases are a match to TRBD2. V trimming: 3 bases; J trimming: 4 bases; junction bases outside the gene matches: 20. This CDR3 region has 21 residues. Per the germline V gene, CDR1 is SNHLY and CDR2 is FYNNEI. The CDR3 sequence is CASSDGGVASGRALVADTQYF. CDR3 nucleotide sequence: TGTGCCAGCAGTGACGGGGGGGTGGCTAGCGGGAGGGCCCTCGTCGCAGATACGCAGTATTTT. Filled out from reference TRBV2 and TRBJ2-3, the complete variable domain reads EPEVTQTPSHQVTQMGQEVILRCVPISNHLYFYWYRQILGQKVEFLVSFYNNEISEKSEIFDDQFSVERPDGSNFTLKIRSTKLEDSAMYFCASSDGGVASGRALVADTQYFGPGTRLTVL.